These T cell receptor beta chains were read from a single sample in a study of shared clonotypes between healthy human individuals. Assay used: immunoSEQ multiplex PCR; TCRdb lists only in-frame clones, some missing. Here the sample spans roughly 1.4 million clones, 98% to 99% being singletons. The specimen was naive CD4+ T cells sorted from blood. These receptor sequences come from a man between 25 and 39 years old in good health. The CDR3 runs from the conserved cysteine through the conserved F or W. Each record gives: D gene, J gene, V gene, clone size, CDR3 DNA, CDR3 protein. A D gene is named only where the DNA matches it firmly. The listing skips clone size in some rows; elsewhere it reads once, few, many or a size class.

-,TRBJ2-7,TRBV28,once,TGTGCCAGCAGTTCGGACCACCCCTACGAGCAGTACTTC,CASSSDHPYEQYF
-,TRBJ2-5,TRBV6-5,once,TGTGCCAGCAGTTACTCGGTGCAAGAGACCCAGTACTTC,CASSYSVQETQYF
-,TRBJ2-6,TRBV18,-,TGTGCCAGCTCTCAGGACATTTTCTCTGGGGCCAACGTCCTGACTTTC,CASSQDIFSGANVLTF
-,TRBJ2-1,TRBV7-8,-,TGTGCCAGCAGCTTAGGGACAGAGAGATACAATGAGCAGTTCTTC,CASSLGTERYNEQFF
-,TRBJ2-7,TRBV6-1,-,TGTGCCAGCACCGTTACAGGGTTCCGTGGCTACGAGCAGTACTTC,CASTVTGFRGYEQYF
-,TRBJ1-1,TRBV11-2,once,TGTGCCAGCAGCTCGGTCGCGGTCAGCAAAGCTTTCTTT,CASSSVAVSKAFF
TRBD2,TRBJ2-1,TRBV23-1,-,TGCGCCACCAAGACTAGCGTTTACAATGAGCAGTTCTTC,CATKTSVYNEQFF
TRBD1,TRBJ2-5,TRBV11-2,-,TGTGCCAGCAGTCCCGGGACAGCCCGGGAGACCCAGTACTTC,CASSPGTARETQYF
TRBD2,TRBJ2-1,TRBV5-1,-,TGCGCCAGCAGCGTGATGGGTGGCGAGGGAGGGGAGTTCTTC,CASSVMGGEGGEFF
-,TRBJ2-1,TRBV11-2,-,TGTGCCAGCAGCGCCGGGACTCAAGCCAATGAGCAGTTCTTC,CASSAGTQANEQFF
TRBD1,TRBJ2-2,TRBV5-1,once,TGCGCCAGCAGCCCGACAGGGTTAAACACCGGGGAGCTGTTTTTT,CASSPTGLNTGELFF
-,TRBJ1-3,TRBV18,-,TGTGCCAGCCGGGGCAGGGAGGTGCATGGAAACACCATATATTTT,CASRGREVHGNTIYF
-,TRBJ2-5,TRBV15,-,TGTGCCACCAGCAGAGTATCTAGCAGCCAAGAGACCCAGTACTTC,CATSRVSSSQETQYF
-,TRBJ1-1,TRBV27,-,TGTGCCAGGAGTAGAGGAGGAGGCACTGAAGCTTTCTTT,CARSRGGGTEAFF
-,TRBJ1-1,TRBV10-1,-,TGCGCCAGCAGTGGAAGGGGGTTTGCTGAAGCTTTCTTT,CASSGRGFAEAFF
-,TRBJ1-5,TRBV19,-,TGTGCCAGTATCTCTGGGTCATGGAGCAATCAGCCCCAGCATTTT,CASISGSWSNQPQHF
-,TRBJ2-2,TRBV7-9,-,TGTGCCAGCAGCTTAAAAACCGGGGAGCTGTTTTTT,CASSLKTGELFF
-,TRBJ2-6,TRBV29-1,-,TGCAGCGTTGAAGTCTCGGGGGCCAACGTCCTGACTTTC,CSVEVSGANVLTF
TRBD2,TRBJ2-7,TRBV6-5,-,TGTGCCAGCAGTTACGTGGCGGGAGGTTCCTACGAGCAGTACTTC,CASSYVAGGSYEQYF
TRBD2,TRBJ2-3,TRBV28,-,TGTGCCAGCAGTTCCGAGCGGGAGGGGTCAGATACGCAGTATTTT,CASSSEREGSDTQYF
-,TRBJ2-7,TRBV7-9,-,TGTGCCAGCAGCCTGGCGGCGGGATTACTTTACGAGCAGTACTTC,CASSLAAGLLYEQYF
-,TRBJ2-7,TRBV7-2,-,TGTGCCAGCGGCCGGAGTCCTATATTATCCTACGAGCAGTACTTC,CASGRSPILSYEQYF
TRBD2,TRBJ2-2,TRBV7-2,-,TGTGCCAGCAGCTTGGGACTAGCGGAGGTTCTCACCGGGGAGCTGTTTTTT,CASSLGLAEVLTGELFF
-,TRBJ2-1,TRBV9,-,TGTGCCAGCAGCAAACATGGCTCCTACAATGAGCAGTTCTTC,CASSKHGSYNEQFF
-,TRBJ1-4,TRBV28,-,TGTGCCAGCAGTCCATGGCCTGCCACAGGTTCCAAACTGTTTTTT,CASSPWPATGSKLFF
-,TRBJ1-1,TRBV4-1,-,TGCGCCAGCAGCCAAGACAGGGGATCTGGCACTGAAGCTTTCTTT,CASSQDRGSGTEAFF
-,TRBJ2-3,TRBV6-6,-,TGTGCCAGCAGTTATCATCGAACGGCCAGCACAGATACGCAGTATTTT,CASSYHRTASTDTQYF
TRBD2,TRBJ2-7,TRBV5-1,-,TGCGCCAGCAGCCTCGGGACTAGCGGTACCTACGAGCAGTACTTC,CASSLGTSGTYEQYF
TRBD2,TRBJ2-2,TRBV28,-,TGTGCCAGCAGATCCGGGACTAGGGCCGGGGAGCTGTTTTTT,CASRSGTRAGELFF
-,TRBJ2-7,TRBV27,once,TGTGCCAGCTTCAAGCGGAGCTACGAGCAGTACTTC,CASFKRSYEQYF
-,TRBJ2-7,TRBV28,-,TGTGCCAGCAGTTTAGTGCAGGGAAGGGGTGACGAGTCCTACGAGCAGTACTTC,CASSLVQGRGDESYEQYF
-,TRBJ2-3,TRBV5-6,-,TGTGCCAGCACCCCCATTCCTGGAAATACGCAGTATTTT,CASTPIPGNTQYF
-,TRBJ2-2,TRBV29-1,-,TGCAGCGTTGAAGGGAAAACAGGGAACCTTAACACCGGGGAGCTGTTTTTT,CSVEGKTGNLNTGELFF
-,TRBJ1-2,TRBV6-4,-,TGTGCCAGCAGGGGGGTCTGGGGGGCGCCTAATGGCTACACCTTC,CASRGVWGAPNGYTF
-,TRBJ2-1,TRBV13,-,TGTGCCAGCAGCCTTATACAGGAGACCAACAATGAGCAGTTCTTC,CASSLIQETNNEQFF
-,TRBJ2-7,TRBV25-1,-,TGTGCCAGCAGCCCTGGGGGAGGGGGAACCTACGAGCAGTACTTC,CASSPGGGGTYEQYF
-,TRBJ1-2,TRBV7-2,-,TGTGCCAGCAGCAACGGAAGAGCTAACTATGGCTACACCTTC,CASSNGRANYGYTF
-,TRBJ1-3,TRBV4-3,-,TGCGCCAGCAGCCAACTGAAGATTGAGGGAAACACCATATATTTT,CASSQLKIEGNTIYF
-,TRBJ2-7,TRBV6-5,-,TGTGCCAGCAGTTCGGCCGGGGGCCACTCCTACGAGCAGTACTTC,CASSSAGGHSYEQYF
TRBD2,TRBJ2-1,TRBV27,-,TGTGCCAGCCGACTCCAAGGGACTAGCCCGTACAATGAGCAGTTCTTC,CASRLQGTSPYNEQFF
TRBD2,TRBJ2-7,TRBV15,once,TGTGCCACCAGCAGAGGCGGGCCGTTAGCGGGAGGCGAGCAGTACTTC,CATSRGGPLAGGEQYF
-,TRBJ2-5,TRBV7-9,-,TGTGCCAGCAGCCGCTATCAGGGGGGGGAGACCCAGTACTTC,CASSRYQGGETQYF
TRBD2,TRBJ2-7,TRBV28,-,TGTGCCAGCAGTAGCGGGAGGGCCTTCTACGAGCAGTACTTC,CASSSGRAFYEQYF
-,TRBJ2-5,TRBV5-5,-,TGTGCCAGCAGCGGGCCAGCTCAAGAGACCCAGTACTTC,CASSGPAQETQYF
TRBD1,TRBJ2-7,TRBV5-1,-,TGCGCCAGCAGGAACCGGACAGGGGGGATGTACGAGCAGTACTTC,CASRNRTGGMYEQYF
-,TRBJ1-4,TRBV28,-,TGTGCCAGCAGTTATTTAGGAACCCCCGAAAAACTGTTTTTT,CASSYLGTPEKLFF
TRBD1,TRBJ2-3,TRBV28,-,TGTGCCAGCAGTTCAGGGGATACAACCGGGACAGAGCAGTATTTT,CASSSGDTTGTEQYF
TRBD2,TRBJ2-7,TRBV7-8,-,TGTGCCAGCAGCTTAGAGGAGAGAGCGGGAGCTTTTGAGCAGTACTTC,CASSLEERAGAFEQYF
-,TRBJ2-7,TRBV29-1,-,TGCAGCGTCCACTCTGGGTCCCGGGGGCAGTACTTC,CSVHSGSRGQYF
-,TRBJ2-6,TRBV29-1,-,TGCAGCGCACTTTCGGGGGATGGGGCCAACGTCCTGACTTTC,CSALSGDGANVLTF
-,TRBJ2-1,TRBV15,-,TGTGCCACCAGCAGAGATCAGAGGCTCCTGGGGAATGAGCAGTTCTTC,CATSRDQRLLGNEQFF
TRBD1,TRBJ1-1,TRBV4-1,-,TGCGCCAGCAGCCAACCAACAGGGGGCAGTGAAGCTTTCTTT,CASSQPTGGSEAFF
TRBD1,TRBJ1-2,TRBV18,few,TGTGCCAGCTCACCGGGACAGACGGGCTACACCTTC,CASSPGQTGYTF
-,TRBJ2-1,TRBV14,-,TGTGCCAGCAGCCAAGGCCCCCCGACCTACAATGAGCAGTTCTTC,CASSQGPPTYNEQFF
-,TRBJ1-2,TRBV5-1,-,TGCGCCAGCAGCTCTCCGGGGCCGGCTGGCTACACCTTC,CASSSPGPAGYTF
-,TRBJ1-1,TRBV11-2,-,TGTGCCAGCAGCTATGACAGCACTTTGAACACTGAAGCTTTCTTT,CASSYDSTLNTEAFF
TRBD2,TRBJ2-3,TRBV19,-,TGTGCCAGTAGTAGAACGGGACTAGTTTCAGATACGCAGTATTTT,CASSRTGLVSDTQYF
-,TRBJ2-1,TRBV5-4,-,TGTGCCAGCAGCTCAGAACCGACCGATAGTACATACAATGAGCAGTTCTTC,CASSSEPTDSTYNEQFF
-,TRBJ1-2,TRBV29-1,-,TGCAGCGTTGACATCTTGAGACAGACTAACTATGGCTACACCTTC,CSVDILRQTNYGYTF